Included here is one T cell receptor (beta chain) sequence, with context. The data stem from a study of blood T cell repertoires in COVID-19. Assay used: immunoSEQ multiplex PCR; TCRdb lists only in-frame clones, some missing. The sample has 200,000 to 250,000 clones, roughly four fifths seen once. The V end lost 3 bases, the J end lost 2 bases, and 2 bases lay between the germline ends. This CDR3 region has 13 residues. The V gene's germline CDR1 is MNHEY and CDR2 SVGEGT. This TCR came from a man aged 35-49 years who had recovered from COVID-19. Material: PBMCs or T cells enriched from blood (not recorded which). The V call is TRBV6-2 or TRBV6-3, the J call TRBJ2-6; the D is unclear. CDR3 coding DNA: TGTGCCAGCAGTTATACTGGGGCCAACGTCCTGACTTTC. Translation gives CASSYTGANVLTF.